Below, 13 T cell receptor beta chains from the same sample are listed, as sequenced in a study of blood T cell repertoires in COVID-19. Method: immunoSEQ multiplex PCR; TCRdb's copy keeps in-frame clones and lacks some. The sample consists of 200,000 to 300,000 clones, 86% of them appearing once. Input material: PBMCs or T cells enriched from blood (not recorded which). The receptors stem from a woman aged 40 to 50 with acute COVID-19.

As DNA, the CDR3 is TGTGCCAGCAGTTCGGGGGGAGGACAGGGGTCCAAAAACATTCAGTACTTC. It is translated as CASSSGGGQGSKNIQYF. The gene calls are TRBV9 and TRBJ2-4; 9 bases fit TRBD1. Germline-derived CDR1 and CDR2 are SGDLS and YYNGEE. The CDR3 covers 17 residues. After removal of 5 bases from V and 2 bases from J, the junction contained 11 bases not matched to a gene.

The chain couples TRBV12-3 or TRBV12-4 to TRBJ1-6; D might be TRBD1 (5 bases). Trimming pared 8 bases from V and 8 bases from J, leaving 7 bases between. There are 11 residues in the CDR3. The CDR3 loop reads CASAGDSPLHF. CDR3 DNA: TGTGCCAGCGCGGGGGATTCACCCCTCCACTTT.

This chain links TRBV24-1 with TRBJ1-1; 7 bases map to TRBD1. V was clipped by 4 bases and J by 6 bases; unmatched bases: 4. The CDR3 totals 13 residues. Germline CDR1 reads KGHDR; CDR2 reads SFDVKD. CDR3 protein: CATSEPGQPEAFF. CDR3 DNA: TGTGCCACCAGTGAACCGGGACAGCCTGAAGCTTTCTTT.

This clone has only one observation. The chain recombines TRBV5-5 with TRBJ2-5; TRBD2 matches at 9 bases. V gave up 2 bases and J gave up 4 bases; unmatched junction bases: 12. The CDR3 runs 17 residues. Germline CDR1 SGHKS, CDR2 YYEKEE (reference sequence). This CDR3 is CASSLGVAGGPSETQYF. In DNA, the CDR3 is TGTGCCAGCAGCTTAGGGGTGGCGGGAGGGCCGTCAGAGACCCAGTACTTC.

The chain employs TRBV11-2 and TRBJ2-1; 10 bases line up with TRBD2. The CDR3 has 15 amino acids. V was clipped by 5 bases and J by 3 bases; unmatched bases: 4. Germline CDR1 is SGHAT and CDR2 is FQNNGV. The CDR3 DNA sequence: TGTGCCAGCAGCAGGACTAGCGGAGACTACAATGAGCAGTTCTTC. Translation gives CASSRTSGDYNEQFF.

V and J are TRBV5-1 and TRBJ2-1, with TRBD1 as a possible D gene (5 bases). CDR3 length equals 15 residues. The germline V gene has CDR1 SGHRS and CDR2 YFSETQ. V was shortened by 1 base and J by 6 bases, with 14 bases between the two germline ends. The CDR3 spells CASSLWQGDANEQFF. CDR3 nucleotide sequence: TGCGCCAGCAGCTTGTGGCAGGGTGATGCCAATGAGCAGTTCTTC.

This clone was counted once. The rearrangement uses TRBV5-4 and TRBJ2-5; 7 nucleotides align to TRBD2. Germline V CDR1 and CDR2: SGHNT, YYREEE (reference sequence). V trimming: 4 bases; J trimming: 5 bases; junction bases outside the gene matches: 8. The CDR3 covers 14 residues. In DNA form, the CDR3 reads TGTGCCAGCAGCCTCGAGCGGGAAGGGGAGACCCAGTACTTC. Residues: CASSLEREGETQYF.

The chain has TRBV2 and TRBJ2-7; D is possibly TRBD1 (5 bases). The CDR3 length is 13 residues. The V end lost 4 bases, the J end lost 4 bases, and 11 bases lay between the germline ends. The V gene's germline CDR1 is SNHLY and CDR2 FYNNEI. The CDR3 loop reads CASSATGAYEQYF. CDR3 nucleotide sequence: TGTGCCAGCAGTGCTACAGGTGCTTACGAGCAGTACTTC.

This chain links TRBV28 with TRBJ2-7; 8 bases map to TRBD1. Germline CDR1 MDHEN, CDR2 SYDVKM. J was trimmed by 2 bases and V by 2 bases; bases with no gene match: 14. The CDR3 is 18 amino acids. In DNA form, the CDR3 reads TGTGCCAGCAGTTTACCCGGGGGCGGGACAGGAAGGCCCTACGAGCAGTACTTC. Its protein product is CASSLPGGGTGRPYEQYF.

V gene TRBV5-4 combines with J gene TRBJ2-3; TRBD2 matches 10 bases. V trimming: 3 bases; J trimming: 2 bases; junction bases outside the gene matches: 18. This CDR3 has 20 amino acids. From germline, CDR1 is SGHNT and CDR2 YYREEE (reference sequence). The chain's CDR3 is CASSSGTVEYSGRYTDTQYF. In DNA, the CDR3 is TGTGCCAGCAGCTCTGGGACAGTCGAATATAGCGGGAGGTACACAGATACGCAGTATTTT.

For the CDR3, the DNA is TGTGCCAGCAGTTACGGCCGAAACGAGCAGTACTTC. This gives the protein CASSYGRNEQYF. The chain couples TRBV6-6 to TRBJ2-7; D ambiguous. The CDR3 totals 12 residues. Trimming cost V 2 bases and J 5 bases, with 7 bases left between them. The germline V gene has CDR1 MNHNY and CDR2 SVGAGI (reference sequence).

The rearrangement joins TRBV3-1 (or the pseudogene TRBV3-2) to TRBJ1-1; TRBD1 is a possible D gene (5 bases). CDR1 and CDR2 from the germline V gene are LGHDT and YNNKEL (reference sequence). V was shortened by 1 base and J by 4 bases, with 10 bases between the two germline ends. The CDR3 loop spans 14 amino acids. The chain's CDR3 is CASSQGGKGTEAFF. The CDR3 nucleotides are TGTGCCAGCAGCCAAGGGGGCAAGGGCACTGAAGCTTTCTTT.

The chain has TRBV2 and TRBJ2-5; TRBD2 matches 8 bases. J gave up 2 bases and V 8 bases, and 4 bases lay outside the gene matches. Germline lookup yields CDR1 SNHLY and CDR2 FYNNEI. The CDR3 loop spans 13 amino acids. CDR3 bases: TGTGCCAGCCGCGGGGGGCGTCAAGAGACCCAGTACTTC. Its translation is CASRGGRQETQYF.